Sequencing of this T cell receptor (beta chain) was carried out in a study of T cells after yellow fever vaccination. The sample holds a few counts of this clonotype. This CDR3 has 12 amino acids. V was shortened by 1 base and J by 13 bases, with 14 bases between the two germline ends. Germline-derived CDR1 and CDR2 are SGHKS and YYEKEE (reference sequence). 5'RACE template switching produced TCR cDNA carrying a universal primer site and UMIs. TCRdb re-derived calls from the 5' RACE reads in MiXCR, one entry per CDR3 protein. The sample shows approximately 170,000 distinct CDR3 sequences, approximately 9.9% of them seen only once.

The TCR comes from a man younger than 30 who received the YFV17D yellow fever vaccine. The chain uses TRBV5-5 and TRBJ1-2, with D unresolved. The sample here was CD8+ T cells sorted from PBMCs, taken 15 days after the yellow fever booster vaccination. CDR3 in DNA: TGTGCCAGCAGCTTGTCGGATGGCCGCTGCACCTTC. This encodes CASSLSDGRCTF.